These 21 T cell receptor beta chains share one sample of origin, sequenced in a study of CD8 T cells in ankylosing spondylitis. In TCRdb, the 5' RACE reads were re-called with MiXCR into one record per CDR3 protein. The sample holds 500,000 or so distinct CDR3 sequences, less than 6% seen once. No antigen has been assigned to these receptors. The study's findings and limits: In ankylosing spondylitis blood, a motif of seven or eight highly homologous TCR beta variants appeared characteristic.

The sequencing sample was made of blood, either unsorted or a sorted T cell fraction (not recorded which). All receptors derive from a male donor with ankylosing spondylitis.

CDR3 coding DNA: TGTGCCAGCAGCACAGGACTAGTCGCCGCCGGGGAGCTGTTTTTT. Translation: CASSTGLVAAGELFF. The chain couples TRBV7-2 to TRBJ2-2; 7 nucleotides agree with TRBD2. Germline V gene data show CDR1 as SGHTA and CDR2 as FQGNSA. With V trimmed by 5 bases and J by 6 bases, 9 bases remained unmatched. There are 15 residues in the CDR3.

This clonotype was observed many times. The V call is TRBV28, the J call TRBJ1-5; D call uncertain. Per germline, CDR1 MDHEN and CDR2 SYDVKM. This CDR3 region has 15 residues. Trimming removed 3 bases at V and 3 bases at J, with 12 bases between. CDR3 region: CASSFVGSLNQPQHF. The CDR3 DNA follows: TGTGCCAGCAGTTTTGTGGGCAGCCTCAATCAGCCCCAGCATTTT.

In this sample, this clonotype turned up many times. This chain uses TRBV11-1 with TRBJ1-2; D is undetermined. This CDR3 has 13 amino acids. Trimming left V 0 bases short and J 9 bases short, with 11 bases between. Germline loops: CDR1 SGHAT, CDR2 FQDESV (reference sequence). The CDR3 region has the DNA TGTGCCAGCAGCTTAGCGCTTGGGGATCGCTACACCTTC. This gives the protein CASSLALGDRYTF.

This clonotype was seen many times. The rearrangement joins TRBV6-6 to TRBJ2-7; weak D call: TRBD1 (5 bases). Germline V gene sequence: CDR1 MNHNY, CDR2 SVGAGI (reference sequence). The CDR3 runs to 12 residues. V lost 2 bases to trimming and J lost 6 bases, with 8 bases between them. The CDR3 DNA is TGTGCCAGCAGTTACGCAACAGGCGAGCAGTACTTC. Translating it yields CASSYATGEQYF.

This clonotype was counted ten times or more. The chain couples TRBV6-1 to TRBJ2-2; TRBD1 might be the D (5 bases). The V gene lost 2 bases and the J gene lost 4 bases, with 11 bases spanning the gap. Germline CDR1 reads MNHNS; CDR2 reads SASEGT. This CDR3 region has 15 residues. The CDR3 loop is CASSEILGRTGELFF. The CDR3 DNA reads TGTGCCAGCAGTGAAATTTTGGGGCGCACCGGGGAGCTGTTTTTT.

This clonotype was seen ten or more times. This chain joins TRBV4-3 and TRBJ2-7; possibly TRBD1 or TRBD2 for D (5 bases each). Trimming shortened V by 0 bases and J by 4 bases, and 10 bases separated the two germline ends. CDR1 and CDR2 from the germline V gene are LGHNA and YSLEER. The CDR3 consists of 14 residues. This chain's CDR3 is CASSQDPGRYEQYF. DNA of the CDR3: TGCGCCAGCAGCCAAGACCCAGGGAGATACGAGCAGTACTTC.

The chain combines TRBV6-2 or TRBV6-3 with TRBJ2-6, with 7 bases lining up with TRBD1. This CDR3 region has 21 residues. The germline gives CDR1 MNHEY, CDR2 SVGEGT. Unmatched junction bases numbered 21, after V lost 7 bases and J lost 0 bases. The DNA for the CDR3 is TGTGCCAGCACCAACCTTGGGATCAACAGGGGTTTTCGCTCTGGGGCCAACGTCCTGACTTTC. Its protein product is CASTNLGINRGFRSGANVLTF.

This clonotype was observed at least ten times. V usage is TRBV20-1 and J usage is TRBJ2-7; D is possibly TRBD2 (5 bases). Germline CDR1 reads DFQATT; CDR2 reads SNEGSKA (reference sequence). The CDR3 has 12 amino acids. V lost 8 bases and J lost 2, with 13 bases in between. DNA of the CDR3: TGCAGTAGCGGAATTTTCCCCTACGAGCAGTACTTC. Its translation: CSSGIFPYEQYF.

Ten or more counts support this clonotype. This rearrangement joins TRBV5-1 to TRBJ2-2; 8 bases match TRBD2. Looked up from germline, CDR1 is SGHRS and CDR2 is YFSETQ. This CDR3 has 15 residues. V gave up 2 bases and J gave up 0 bases; unmatched junction bases: 0. CDR3 residues: CASSLAGANTGELFF. DNA for the CDR3: TGCGCCAGCAGCTTAGCGGGAGCGAACACCGGGGAGCTGTTTTTT.

This clonotype has ten or more counts. The chain links TRBV7-2 to TRBJ2-1, with 14 bases lining up with TRBD2. CDR1 and CDR2 (germline): SGHTA, FQGNSA. After removal of 5 bases from V and 10 bases from J, the junction contained 4 bases not matched to a gene. There are 14 residues in the CDR3. As DNA, the CDR3 is TGTGCCAGCAGCAGACTAGCGGGAGGGGGGGAGCAGTTCTTC. Protein sequence: CASSRLAGGGEQFF.

This clonotype has ten or more counts. V and J are TRBV7-9 and TRBJ2-3; tentative D call: TRBD1 (6 bases). Germline loops: CDR1 SEHNR, CDR2 FQNEAQ (reference sequence). The CDR3 is made up of 15 amino acids. V gave up 2 bases and J gave up 0 bases, with 9 bases separating them. CDR3 loop: CASSLKGVSTDTQYF. The CDR3 nucleotides are TGTGCCAGCAGCTTAAAGGGGGTCAGCACAGATACGCAGTATTTT.

This clonotype was observed at least ten times. The rearrangement links TRBV27 to TRBJ2-5; 7 nucleotides align to TRBD2. The germline CDR1 and CDR2 sequences are MNHEY and SMNVEV (reference sequence). After removal of 9 bases from V and 3 bases from J, the junction contained 10 bases not matched to a gene. The CDR3 is made up of 14 amino acids. The CDR3 DNA sequence: TGTGCCAGTGCCTCGGGACTACCGAAAGAGACCCAGTACTTC. Protein sequence: CASASGLPKETQYF.

This clonotype was counted at least ten times. The chain has TRBV29-1 and TRBJ1-1, with D possibly being TRBD1 (6 bases). The V and J ends lost 0 bases and 3 bases respectively, with 11 bases between them. In germline, CDR1 is SQVTM, CDR2 ANQGSEA. This CDR3 has 14 amino acids. The CDR3: CSVEDLGGYTEAFF. The CDR3 DNA is TGCAGCGTTGAAGATCTTGGGGGCTACACTGAAGCTTTCTTT.

At least ten counts were recorded for this clonotype. CDR3 sequence (DNA): TGTGCCAGCACCGATAGGGACAGAGACTACACTGAAGCTTTCTTT. Amino acid sequence: CASTDRDRDYTEAFF. V is TRBV6-2 or TRBV6-3 and J is TRBJ1-1; 7 nucleotides agree with TRBD1. Germline-derived CDR1 and CDR2 are MNHEY and SVGEGT. V was clipped by 7 bases and J by 3 bases; unmatched bases: 11. This CDR3 comprises 15 residues.

This clonotype was seen at least ten times. This chain connects TRBV7-2 to TRBJ1-5; D call uncertain. V lost 5 bases and J lost 9, with 14 bases in between. Per germline, CDR1 SGHTA and CDR2 FQGNSA. There are 13 residues in the CDR3. The CDR3 loop is CASSPQGSGPQHF. The CDR3 nucleotides are TGTGCCAGCAGCCCTCAAGGAAGTGGGCCCCAGCATTTT. The full variable domain, its missing parts supplied by reference TRBV7-2 and TRBJ1-5, is GAGVSQSPSNKVTEKGKDVELRCDPISGHTALYWYRQSLGQGLEFLIYFQGNSAPDKSGLPSDRFSAERTGGSVSTLTIQRTQQEDSAVYLCASSPQGSGPQHFGDGTRLSIL.

For this clonotype: The missing conserved phenylalanine or tryptophan at the end of this CDR3 makes a read error likely. No DNA is shown, since the ends of the CDR3 on it are uncertain; the CDR3 is the one TCRdb lists. The chain carries TRBV15 and TRBJ2-5; TRBD2 is taken as the D call from the table, unchecked against the DNA. The CDR3 contains 12 residues when both ends are counted. CDR1 is LNHNV and CDR2 is YYDKDF in the germline V gene (reference sequence). The CDR3 loop reads CATSRREGQGKV.

This clonotype has a count of ten or more. J is TRBJ2-7 and V is TRBV20-1; 8 nucleotides agree with TRBD1. Looked up from germline, CDR1 is DFQATT and CDR2 is SNEGSKA (reference sequence). V trimming: 6 bases; J trimming: 2 bases; junction bases outside the gene matches: 6. CDR3 length: 13 residues. This chain's CDR3 is CSATGGSTYEQYF. In nucleotides, the CDR3 is TGCAGTGCCACAGGGGGGTCTACCTACGAGCAGTACTTC.

This clonotype was counted at least ten times. The rearrangement uses TRBV11-2 and TRBJ1-1; no reliable D call. The CDR3 loop spans 13 amino acids. Germline V gene sequence: CDR1 SGHAT, CDR2 FQNNGV. Trimming removed 0 bases at V and 5 bases at J, with 7 bases between. The CDR3 reads CASSLDWGTEAFF. As DNA, the CDR3 is TGTGCCAGCAGCTTAGATTGGGGTACTGAAGCTTTCTTT.

In its sample, this clonotype was seen many times. The V gene is TRBV20-1, the J gene TRBJ1-1, with 7 bases that match TRBD1. This CDR3 spans 15 amino acids. Trimming at V came to 4 bases and at J to 6 bases, leaving 14 bases not matched to a gene. Germline V gene lookup returns CDR1 DFQATT and CDR2 SNEGSKA (reference sequence). The CDR3 nucleotides read TGCAGTGCTACTAAGGATTACCACAGGGGCCCTGAAGCTTTCTTT. The encoded protein is CSATKDYHRGPEAFF.

This clonotype was counted at least ten times. The gene calls are TRBV5-1 and TRBJ2-1; D may be TRBD2 (6 bases). Germline V CDR1 and CDR2: SGHRS, YFSETQ. Trimming took off 2 bases at V and 5 bases at J, with 8 bases between the two ends. The CDR3 contains 13 residues. CDR3 region: CASSFGGDNEQFF. CDR3 DNA sequence: TGCGCCAGCAGCTTCGGGGGAGACAATGAGCAGTTCTTC.

There are many counts of this clonotype. V and J are TRBV27 and TRBJ1-5; D gene uncertain. The CDR3 sequence is 13 residues long. Germline V gene lookup returns CDR1 MNHEY and CDR2 SMNVEV (reference sequence). The V and J ends lost 6 bases and 2 bases respectively, with 8 bases between them. The CDR3 sequence is CASSRNGNQPQHF. The CDR3 bases are TGTGCCAGCAGCCGGAACGGCAATCAGCCCCAGCATTTT.